These 23 T cell receptor beta chains came from one sample sequenced in a study of Graves' ophthalmopathy and Graves' hyperthyroidism (dated by TCRdb to 2016 to 2019). The instrument was an Illumina HiSeq 2000. For repertoire sequencing, TCR beta CDR3 regions were amplified from RNA transcripts. A first-round RT-PCR used HTBI primers with the Qiagen OneStep RT-PCR kit, followed by a second-round multiplex PCR, size selection and purification. TCRdb trimmed public reads at Q25 via fastp, called clones via MiXCR and kept in-frame beta chains. Records with the same CDR3 protein are collapsed into one entry carrying the most frequent genes and DNA. The sample records tens of thousands of distinct CDR3 sequences, approximately 47% of which are singletons. The ten largest make up roughly 5% of the sample. The specimen sequenced was peripheral blood. All receptors come from an adult woman with Graves' ophthalmopathy.

In its sample, this clonotype is medium-sized. The genes are TRBV7-9 and TRBJ2-3; D unclear. Trimming stripped 0 bases from V and 3 bases from J, with 4 bases between. This CDR3 comprises 13 residues. CDR1 SEHNR and CDR2 FQNEAQ come from the germline V gene (reference sequence). The CDR3 nucleotides read TGTGCCAGCAGCTTAGCAGTAACAGATACGCAGTATTTT. Protein product: CASSLAVTDTQYF.

The V call is TRBV7-2, the J call TRBJ1-1; D is uncertain. Germline assignment: CDR1 SGHTA and CDR2 FQGNSA. V lost 2 bases to trimming and J lost 6 bases, with 7 bases between them. The CDR3 length is 12 residues. CDR3 protein: CASSLTRSEAFF. CDR3 nucleotide sequence: TGTGCCAGCAGCTTAACGAGGTCTGAAGCTTTCTTT.

This chain connects TRBV29-1 to TRBJ2-7; a weak D match, TRBD1 (6 bases). The CDR3 loop spans 13 amino acids. From germline, CDR1 is SQVTM and CDR2 ANQGSEA. CDR3 sequence: CGVVQGNGGEQYF. The CDR3 DNA follows: TGCGGAGTGGTACAGGGAAATGGAGGCGAGCAGTACTTC.

This clonotype was seen ten or more times. The chain is built from TRBV15 and TRBJ2-3, with 7 positions matching TRBD2. Germline CDR1 is LNHNV and CDR2 is YYDKDF (reference sequence). V gave up 5 bases and J gave up 5 bases; unmatched junction bases: 10. This CDR3 has 15 residues. CDR3 bases: TGTGCCACCAGCCGACTAGCCGAAGGCAGAGATACGCAGTATTTT. As protein: CATSRLAEGRDTQYF.

This clonotype occurred many times. The junction does not match germline at one end; this may be a read error. The chain carries TRBV3-1 and TRBJ2-3; TRBD2 matches 10 bases. Germline-derived CDR1 and CDR2 are LGHDT and YNNKEL (reference sequence). This CDR3 comprises 14 residues. The CDR3 loop is CASSQVVAGGLMDF. Written as DNA, the CDR3 is TGTGCCAGCAGCCAAGTGGTAGCGGGAGGCCTAATGGATTTT.

Many counts were recorded for this clonotype. An end of the junction does not agree with germline; a read error may underlie this. The chain carries TRBV16 and TRBJ2-5; no definite D call. Germline loops: CDR1 KGHSY, CDR2 FQNENV. This CDR3 spans 13 amino acids. CDR3 coding DNA: TGTACCAGCAGCCAAGGCAGTAAAGAGACCCAGTACTTC. Protein sequence: CTSSQGSKETQYF.

This clonotype has ten or more counts. The chain recombines TRBV11-2 with TRBJ2-7, with a weak D call TRBD1 (6 bases). Germline-derived CDR1 and CDR2 are SGHAT and FQNNGV. CDR3 length: 13 amino acids. The V end was cut by 4 bases, the J end by 2 bases, with 9 bases between. CDR3 amino acids: CASSSRDTYEQYF. The CDR3 DNA follows: TGTGCCAGCAGCTCCCGGGACACCTACGAGCAGTACTTC.

At least ten counts were recorded for this clonotype. The rearrangement uses TRBV28 and TRBJ2-7; D possibly matches TRBD1 or TRBD2 (5 bases each). CDR3 length: 13 residues. The V end lost 6 bases, the J end lost 6 bases, and 15 bases lay between the germline ends. Germline CDR1 MDHEN, CDR2 SYDVKM. CDR3 amino acids: CASRPGPLSEQYF. DNA of the CDR3: TGTGCCAGCAGACCGGGACCCCTATCCGAGCAGTACTTC.

The genes are TRBV20-1 and TRBJ2-7; 10 positions match TRBD1. V shed 3 bases and J 3 bases; nucleotides not matched to a gene: 2. CDR3 length: 13 amino acids. The germline CDR1 and CDR2 sequences are DFQATT and SNEGSKA (reference sequence). CDR3 sequence reads: CSASGTGVYEQYF. The CDR3, as DNA: TGCAGTGCTAGTGGGACAGGGGTCTACGAGCAGTACTTC.

This sequence joins TRBV11-3 and TRBJ2-2, with D hard to call. Trimming removed 1 base at V and 0 bases at J, with 9 bases between. Germline V lookup: CDR1 SGHNT, CDR2 YENEEA. CDR3 length equals 16 residues. The chain's CDR3 is CASSLGTAPNTGELFF. CDR3 nucleotides: TGTGCCAGCAGCTTAGGTACAGCGCCGAACACCGGGGAGCTGTTTTTT.

Points on this clonotype: A much larger clone differs by one base, so this may be a read error. The rearrangement uses TRBV28 and TRBJ1-2; D is unclear. V was clipped by 6 bases and J by 4 bases, with 12 bases between them. The V gene's germline CDR1 is MDHEN and CDR2 SYDVKM. The CDR3 extends over 13 amino acids. The CDR3 protein is CASSPVRAYGYTF. In DNA, the CDR3 is TGTGCCAGCAGCCCTGTCCGAGCCTATGGCTACACCTTC.

In this sample, this clonotype turned up many times. V gene TRBV12-3 or TRBV12-4 combines with J gene TRBJ2-5, with 9 bases matching TRBD1. The CDR3 totals 13 residues. V trimming: 5 bases; J trimming: 5 bases; junction bases outside the gene matches: 3. In DNA, the CDR3 is TGTGCCAGCAGTCAGACAGGGGGTGAGACCCAGTACTTC. It translates to CASSQTGGETQYF.

The chain carries TRBV29-1 and TRBJ1-5; D is possibly TRBD1 (5 bases). The CDR3 consists of 13 residues. Trimming pared 6 bases from V and 14 bases from J, leaving 23 bases between. CDR1 and CDR2 (germline): SQVTM, ANQGSEA. CDR3: CSVSGTSGHNEHF. CDR3 nucleotides: TGCAGCGTATCCGGGACTAGCGGGCACAATGAGCATTTT. Full variable domain (outside the CDR3, taken from reference TRBV29-1 and TRBJ1-5): SAVISQKPSRDICQRGTSLTIQCQVDSQVTMMFWYRQQPGQSLTLIATANQGSEATYESGFVIDKFPISRPNLTFSTLTVSNMSPEDSSIYLCSVSGTSGHNEHFGDGTRLSIL.

There are many counts of this clonotype. This CDR3 is CASTPQPGEGEETQYF. CDR3 bases: TGTGCCAGCACCCCCCAACCGGGTGAGGGTGAGGAGACCCAGTACTTC. The chain joins TRBV7-8 to TRBJ2-5; a possible D gene is TRBD2 (5 bases). The germline CDR1 and CDR2 sequences are SGHVS and FQNEAQ. Trimming removed 7 bases from V and 5 bases from J, with 23 bases in between. The CDR3 spans 16 residues.

This clonotype has only one observation. Compared with germline, one end of the junction differs, possibly owing to a read error. The V call is TRBV7-2, the J call TRBJ2-7; either TRBD1 or TRBD2 may fit D (7 bases each). The CDR3 spans 14 residues. In germline, CDR1 is SGHTA, CDR2 FQGNSA. In DNA form, the CDR3 reads TGTGCCAGCAGCTCCAGGGGGGGCGGGAACGAGCAGAACTTC. It encodes CASSSRGGGNEQNF. The entire variable domain, with the rest obtained from reference TRBV7-2 and TRBJ2-7, is as follows: GAGVSQSPSNKVTEKGKDVELRCDPISGHTALYWYRQSLGQGLEFLIYFQGNSAPDKSGLPSDRFSAERTGGSVSTLTIQRTQQEDSAVYLCASSSRGGGNEQNFGPGTRLTVT.

This clonotype was counted ten times or more. The gene calls are TRBV6-5 and TRBJ2-1, with D possibly being TRBD1 (6 bases). The germline V gene encodes CDR1 MNHEY and CDR2 SVGAGI. The V gene lost 6 bases and the J gene lost 11 bases, with 11 bases spanning the gap. This CDR3 has 11 residues. This chain's CDR3 is CASSYTGKQFF. The CDR3 DNA sequence: TGTGCCAGCAGCTATACAGGGAAGCAGTTCTTC.

This clonotype was seen ten or more times. The J gene is TRBJ1-4, the V gene TRBV11-2; D remains ambiguous. Germline V gene sequence: CDR1 SGHAT, CDR2 FQNNGV. Trimming left V 1 base short and J 0 bases short, with 9 bases between. The CDR3 has 16 residues. CDR3 in DNA: TGTGCCAGCAGCTTAGTACACGGTGCAACTAATGAAAAACTGTTTTTT. Translating gives CASSLVHGATNEKLFF. Supplemented by reference TRBV11-2 and TRBJ1-4, the full variable domain reads EAGVAQSPRYKIIEKRQSVAFWCNPISGHATLYWYQQILGQGPKLLIQFQNNGVVDDSQLPKDRFSAERLKGVDSTLKIQPAKLEDSAVYLCASSLVHGATNEKLFFGSGTQLSVL.

A remark on this clonotype: This CDR3 fails to terminate in the conserved phenylalanine or tryptophan, so it likely reflects a read error. V gene TRBV5-6 combines with J gene TRBJ2-7; TRBD1 matches at 8 bases. This CDR3 has 13 amino acids. Germline assignment: CDR1 SGHDT and CDR2 YYEEEE. Here the CDR3 DNA reads TGTGCCGGCAGCAAGGACAGGGCAGGGGAGCAGTACCTC. Its translation is CAGSKDRAGEQYL.

On this clonotype: The junction departs from the called germline gene at one end, perhaps through a read error. This chain uses TRBV18 with TRBJ2-7; TRBD2 might be the D (5 bases). The CDR3 is 13 residues long. Germline lookup yields CDR1 KGHSH and CDR2 LQKENI. The CDR3 reads CASSLHEGDERYF. The CDR3 region has the DNA TGTGCCAGCTCCCTTCATGAGGGCGACGAGCGGTACTTC.

The V gene is TRBV20-1, the J gene TRBJ2-5; tentative D call: TRBD1 (5 bases). The CDR3 length is 13 residues. The V gene's germline CDR1 is DFQATT and CDR2 SNEGSKA (reference sequence). Trimming stripped 0 bases from V and 9 bases from J, with 14 bases between. CDR3 loop: CSARETANQPQYF. Here the CDR3 DNA reads TGCAGTGCTAGAGAGACAGCCAATCAGCCCCAGTACTTC.

This rearrangement joins TRBV6-2 or TRBV6-3 to TRBJ2-7; 13 bases fit TRBD2. The CDR3 covers 16 residues. The trim removed 6 bases at V and 5 bases at J, leaving 10 bases unmatched. The germline V gene encodes CDR1 MNHEY and CDR2 SVGEGT. This chain's CDR3 is CASSSGLAGKGDEQYF. CDR3 sequence (DNA): TGTGCCAGCAGCTCGGGACTAGCGGGAAAGGGGGACGAGCAGTACTTC.

This clonotype came up many times. The chain joins TRBV2 to TRBJ1-1, with TRBD1 matching 9 bases. Unmatched junction bases numbered 8, after V lost 8 bases and J lost 10 bases. CDR1 and CDR2 (germline): SNHLY, FYNNEI. The CDR3 has 12 residues. CDR3 DNA: TGTGCCAGCGGGGAACAGGGGGCGCGAGCTTTCTTT. Protein sequence: CASGEQGARAFF.

This clonotype was counted at least ten times. The chain couples TRBV6-6 to TRBJ1-5; 8 bases line up with TRBD1. V shed 0 bases, J shed 7 bases, and the junction held 8 bases outside the gene matches. This CDR3 is built from 16 residues. Germline V gene sequence: CDR1 MNHNY, CDR2 SVGAGI (reference sequence). The CDR3 region is CASSYSNQGAGQPQHF. The DNA for the CDR3 is TGTGCCAGCAGTTACTCGAACCAGGGGGCAGGGCAGCCCCAGCATTTT.